This T cell receptor beta chain was identified in a study of CD8+CD57+ T cells in acquired aplastic anemia. At the level of the study: Across the sorted CD4+ and CD8+ cells, DNA amounts averaged 3.2 ug. Study-level points and caveats: There were roughly 28 CD8+ CDR3 sequences that occurred in both patients and controls.

Of note for this clonotype: Its antigen is currently unknown. A read error may explain this, as a much larger clone is one base away.

Sequencing was done on patients that had shown CD8+CD57+ cell expansion by flow cytometry. Diagnosis of severe acquired aplastic anemia applied to all patients. None of the patients had been given any therapy when their blood was sampled. The germline gives CDR1 LGHNA, CDR2 YSLEER. The length of the CDR3 is 16 residues. TCR beta VDJ and CDR3 profiles were obtained from a genomic DNA template. TCRdb reprocessed the reads via MiXCR and lists one record per CDR3 protein. The sample has under 200,000 distinct CDR3 sequences; more than 45% are singletons. The chain uses TRBV4-3 and TRBJ1-4, with a possible D match to TRBD1 (6 bases). The specimen sequenced was sorted CD4+, CD8+, or CD8+CD57+ T cells (not recorded which) from PBMCs. This clonotype was obtained from a human donor with aplastic anemia. The CDR3 coding sequence is TGCGCCAGCAGCCAAGGGCTAGGGGGGCAGGAGGAAAGACTGTTTTTT. Amino acids: CASSQGLGGQEERLFF.